These T cell receptor beta chains were read from a single sample in a study of blood T cell repertoires in COVID-19. Produced via immunoSEQ multiplex PCR; TCRdb's table is partial and in-frame only. The table has around 370,000 clones, more than 75% seen once; the top ten hold roughly 3.3%. The sample comprised peripheral blood. These receptors originate from a woman aged 18-30 years who had recovered from COVID-19. The CDR3 runs from the conserved cysteine through the conserved F or W. A D gene is named only where the DNA matches it firmly. The listing skips clone size in some rows; elsewhere it reads once, few, many or a size class.

CASSQDLSGPRYGYTF TGTGCCAGCAGCCAAGATCTTTCAGGGCCCCGGTATGGCTACACCTTC - TRBJ1-2 - TRBV3-1/TRBV3-2
CASSSVGNTEAFF TGTGCCAGCAGCTCGGTTGGGAACACTGAAGCTTTCTTT once TRBJ1-1 - TRBV13
CASSLRGANYGYTF TGTGCCAGCAGCTTACGGGGGGCAAACTATGGCTACACCTTC - TRBJ1-2 - TRBV7-9
CASSELTYWEKLFF TGTGCCAGCAGTGAGTTGACATATTGGGAAAAACTGTTTTTT - TRBJ1-4 - TRBV2
CAISENRGYGYTF TGTGCCATCAGTGAGAACAGGGGTTATGGCTACACCTTC few TRBJ1-2 TRBD1 TRBV10-3
CASSLSQNTEAFF TGTGCCAGCAGCTTGTCACAGAACACTGAAGCTTTCTTT - TRBJ1-1 - TRBV5-5
CASSFKGGSYGYTF TGTGCCAGCAGCTTTAAAGGGGGCAGCTATGGCTACACCTTC - TRBJ1-2 TRBD1 TRBV7-2
CASSLVRQVDEAFF TGTGCCAGCAGCTTGGTACGACAGGTCGATGAAGCTTTCTTT - TRBJ1-1 - TRBV5-5
CATSDPTATNEKLFF TGTGCCACCAGTGACCCGACAGCAACTAATGAAAAACTGTTTTTT few TRBJ1-4 - TRBV24-1
CASSYSPSTGELFF TGTGCCAGCAGTTACTCCCCTAGCACCGGGGAGCTGTTTTTT - TRBJ2-2 - TRBV6-6
CASSATLVRQGIPGELFF TGTGCCAGCAGTGCTACCCTCGTTAGACAGGGGATCCCCGGGGAGCTGTTTTTT - TRBJ2-2 TRBD1 TRBV6-1
CASSFAGTRLADQYF TGTGCCAGCAGCTTCGCCGGGACTCGTCTAGCGGACCAGTACTTC - TRBJ2-5 TRBD2 TRBV11-3
CAWSSGTTSTDTQYF TGTGCCTGGAGTTCAGGAACCACCAGCACAGATACGCAGTATTTT - TRBJ2-3 - TRBV30
CASSQLMGSADTQYF TGTGCCAGCAGCCAACTCATGGGGAGCGCAGATACGCAGTATTTT - TRBJ2-3 - TRBV14
CASSLSRQETQYF TGCGCCAGCAGCCTCTCCCGGCAAGAGACCCAGTACTTC - TRBJ2-5 - TRBV4-3
CASSPRTGTSAQETQYF TGTGCCAGCTCACCACGGACCGGGACTAGCGCACAAGAGACCCAGTACTTC - TRBJ2-5 TRBD2 TRBV18
CASSLGDAGTGQGKAFF TGTGCCAGCAGCTTAGGGGATGCCGGGACAGGGCAAGGAAAAGCTTTCTTT - TRBJ1-1 TRBD1 TRBV7-2
CASSLGQGDYGYTF TGTGCCAGCAGCTTAGGACAGGGAGACTATGGCTACACCTTC - TRBJ1-2 - TRBV13
CASSRQGIGQPQHF TGTGCCAGCAGTCGACAGGGAATAGGTCAGCCCCAGCATTTT - TRBJ1-5 TRBD1 TRBV2
CASSLYQGSEAFF TGTGCCAGCAGTTTATATCAGGGCTCTGAAGCTTTCTTT - TRBJ1-1 - TRBV12-3/TRBV12-4
CASMRTFGDYGYTF TGTGCCAGCATGAGGACCTTCGGGGACTATGGCTACACCTTC - TRBJ1-2 - TRBV6-5
CASSLGLGGGPSGTQYF TGTGCCAGCAGCTTAGGTTTGGGGGGAGGGCCCTCGGGGACCCAGTACTTC - TRBJ2-5 TRBD2 TRBV7-2
CASSPGLGLAHTF TGCGCCAGCAGCCCCGGACTGGGGTTGGCCCACACCTTC - TRBJ1-2 - TRBV4-3
CARSLVQGANYGYTF TGTGCCAGAAGCTTGGTTCAGGGCGCTAACTATGGCTACACCTTC - TRBJ1-2 - TRBV5-3
CSVVRTQAETQYF TGCAGCGTTGTCCGAACCCAGGCAGAGACCCAGTACTTC - TRBJ2-5 - TRBV29-1
CASSLVGTMAEAFF TGTGCCAGCAGCTTGGTTGGGACAATGGCTGAAGCTTTCTTT - TRBJ1-1 - TRBV5-5
CASSSSDRLNSPLHF TGTGCCAGCAGCTCCTCGGACAGGCTGAATTCACCCCTCCACTTT once TRBJ1-6 TRBD1 TRBV11-3
CASSPRGSNGYTF TGTGCCAGCAGCCCCAGGGGTTCCAATGGCTACACCTTC - TRBJ1-2 - TRBV7-2
CASSSSTVFYGYTF TGTGCCAGCAGTTCCTCGACAGTCTTCTATGGCTACACCTTC - TRBJ1-2 - TRBV7-8
CASSLPGLGTDTQYF TGTGCCAGTAGTCTTCCGGGACTAGGCACAGATACGCAGTATTTT - TRBJ2-3 TRBD2 TRBV19
CASSQEGGANTEAFF TGCGCCAGCAGCCAAGAGGGGGGGGCGAACACTGAAGCTTTCTTT - TRBJ1-1 - TRBV4-1
CASSLAGLANYGYTF TGCGCCAGCAGCTTGGCGGGGTTAGCTAACTATGGCTACACCTTC - TRBJ1-2 - TRBV5-1
CASSSHGGYTF TGTGCCAGCAGTTCCCACGGTGGCTACACCTTC - TRBJ1-2 - TRBV5-6
CASSPLAGTGELFF TGTGCCAGCAGCCCTCTAGCCGGCACCGGGGAGCTGTTTTTT - TRBJ2-2 - TRBV6-6
CASSRRSGGSSYNEQFF TGCGCCAGCAGCCGAAGATCAGGCGGGAGCTCCTACAATGAGCAGTTCTTC - TRBJ2-1 TRBD2 TRBV4-3
CASSYLRGRQPQHF TGTGCCAGCAGTTACTTAAGGGGCCGTCAGCCCCAGCATTTT - TRBJ1-5 - TRBV6-5
CASSVVRSRVPYTGELFF TGTGCCAGCAGCGTAGTGCGATCGCGGGTCCCCTACACCGGGGAGCTGTTTTTT - TRBJ2-2 - TRBV9
CASSLKGDQPQHF TGTGCCAGCAGCCTGAAGGGGGATCAGCCCCAGCATTTT - TRBJ1-5 - TRBV3-1/TRBV3-2
CATELRDRVTSEQFF TGTGCCACCGAGCTCCGGGACAGGGTTACATCGGAGCAGTTCTTC - TRBJ2-1 TRBD1 TRBV6-6
CASSAAGGYQETQYF TGTGCCAGCAGCGCAGCGGGAGGGTACCAAGAGACCCAGTACTTC - TRBJ2-5 TRBD2 TRBV11-3